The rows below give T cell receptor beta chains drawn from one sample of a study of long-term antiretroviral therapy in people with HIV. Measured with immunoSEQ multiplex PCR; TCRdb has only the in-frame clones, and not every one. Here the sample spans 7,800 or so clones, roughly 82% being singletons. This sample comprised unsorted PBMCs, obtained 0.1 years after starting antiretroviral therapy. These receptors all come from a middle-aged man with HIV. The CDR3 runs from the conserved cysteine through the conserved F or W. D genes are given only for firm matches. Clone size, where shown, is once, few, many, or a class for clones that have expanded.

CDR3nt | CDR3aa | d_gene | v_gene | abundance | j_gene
TGCAGCGTTGCCGGACCGGGACAGGGGGGAGGCGAGCAGTACTTC | CSVAGPGQGGGEQYF | TRBD1 | TRBV29-1 | NA | TRBJ2-7
TGTGCCAGTAGTATGTTAGGGGGACCCGGGGAGCTGTTTTTT | CASSMLGGPGELFF | NA | TRBV19 | NA | TRBJ2-2
TGTGCCAGCAGCCCCAGTGTTGGTACGCAGTATTTT | CASSPSVGTQYF | NA | TRBV5-6 | NA | TRBJ2-3
TGTGCCAGCAGCACGCCGGGAACAGGGGGCGCGGGAAATGGCTACACCTTC | CASSTPGTGGAGNGYTF | TRBD1 | TRBV7-2 | NA | TRBJ1-2
TGTGCCAGCAGTTTGGAATATACAGGGGGAATTGAAGCTTTCTTT | CASSLEYTGGIEAFF | TRBD1 | TRBV28 | NA | TRBJ1-1
TGTGCCAGCAGTCTCGCCGGGACAGGGCCGTACGAGCAGTACTTC | CASSLAGTGPYEQYF | TRBD1 | TRBV6-1 | NA | TRBJ2-7
TGTGCCTGGAGCGGAACAGGTTATGGTGGCTACACCTTC | CAWSGTGYGGYTF | NA | TRBV30 | NA | TRBJ1-2
TGTGCCAGCAGTTTATCAAGGGGGACGCAGTATTTT | CASSLSRGTQYF | NA | TRBV27 | NA | TRBJ2-3
TGCGCCAGCAGAGTGGAGGGGGCCAACACTGAAGCTTTCTTT | CASRVEGANTEAFF | TRBD1 | TRBV10-2 | NA | TRBJ1-1
TGTGCCAGCAGTTTAGGGGGTACTGGAAACACCATATATTTT | CASSLGGTGNTIYF | NA | TRBV27 | few | TRBJ1-3
TGCAGCGTTGAACAGGGGGGTACAGATACGCAGTATTTT | CSVEQGGTDTQYF | NA | TRBV29-1 | NA | TRBJ2-3
TGTGCCAGCAGCCTGGGACAGGGGGGGGAGCAGTACTTC | CASSLGQGGEQYF | TRBD1 | TRBV11-2 | few | TRBJ2-7
TGTGCCAGCAGGCCAGGGTATATCCACGAGCAGTACTTC | CASRPGYIHEQYF | NA | TRBV14 | NA | TRBJ2-7
TGTGCCAGCAGACTAGCGGGGGGATCCTACGAGCAGTACTTC | CASRLAGGSYEQYF | TRBD2 | TRBV27 | once | TRBJ2-7
TGCAGCGTTGAAGATCAGACACAGTACAATGAGCAGTTCTTC | CSVEDQTQYNEQFF | NA | TRBV29-1 | NA | TRBJ2-1
TGTGCCAGCAGCTTAAGCTCGAACACTGAAGCTTTCTTT | CASSLSSNTEAFF | NA | TRBV7-7 | few | TRBJ1-1
TGTGCCTGGAGTGTAGGGCCCACTGAAGCTTTCTTT | CAWSVGPTEAFF | NA | TRBV30 | few | TRBJ1-1
TGTGCCTGGAGTCTAACGGGGGGTATCGGGGAGCTGTTTTTT | CAWSLTGGIGELFF | TRBD2 | TRBV30 | NA | TRBJ2-2